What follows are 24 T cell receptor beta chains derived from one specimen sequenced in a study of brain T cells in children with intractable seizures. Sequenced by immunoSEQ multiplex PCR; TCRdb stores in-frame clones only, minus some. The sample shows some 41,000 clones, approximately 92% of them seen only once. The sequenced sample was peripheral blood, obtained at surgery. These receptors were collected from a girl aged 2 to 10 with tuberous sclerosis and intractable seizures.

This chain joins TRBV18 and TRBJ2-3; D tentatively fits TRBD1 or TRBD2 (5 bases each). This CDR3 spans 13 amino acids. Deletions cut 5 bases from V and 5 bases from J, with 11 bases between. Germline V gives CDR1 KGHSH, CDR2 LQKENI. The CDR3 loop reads CASSNDSGDTQYF. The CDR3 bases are TGTGCCAGCTCAAATGACAGCGGAGATACGCAGTATTTT. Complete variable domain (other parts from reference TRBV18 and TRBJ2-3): NAGVMQNPRHLVRRRGQEARLRCSPMKGHSHVYWYRQLPEEGLKFMVYLQKENIIDESGMPKERFSAEFPKEGPSILRIQQVVRGDSAAYFCASSNDSGDTQYFGPGTRLTVL.

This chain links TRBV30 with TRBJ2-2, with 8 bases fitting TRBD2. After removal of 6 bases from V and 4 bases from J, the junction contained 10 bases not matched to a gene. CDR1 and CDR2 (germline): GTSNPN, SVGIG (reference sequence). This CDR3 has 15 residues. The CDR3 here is CACTAGARGTGELFF. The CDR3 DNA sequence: TGTGCCTGCACAGCGGGGGCCAGGGGCACCGGGGAGCTGTTTTTT. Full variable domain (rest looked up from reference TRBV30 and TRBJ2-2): SQTIHQWPATLVQPVGSPLSLECTVEGTSNPNLYWYRQAAGRGLQLLFYSVGIGQISSEVPQNLSASRPQDRQFILSSKKLLLSDSGFYLCACTAGARGTGELFFGEGSRLTVL.

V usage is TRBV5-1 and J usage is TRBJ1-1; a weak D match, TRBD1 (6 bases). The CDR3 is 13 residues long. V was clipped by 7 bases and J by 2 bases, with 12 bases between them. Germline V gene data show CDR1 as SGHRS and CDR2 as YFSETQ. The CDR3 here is CASEKDRNTEAFF. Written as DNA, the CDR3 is TGCGCCAGCGAAAAGGACAGAAACACTGAAGCTTTCTTT.

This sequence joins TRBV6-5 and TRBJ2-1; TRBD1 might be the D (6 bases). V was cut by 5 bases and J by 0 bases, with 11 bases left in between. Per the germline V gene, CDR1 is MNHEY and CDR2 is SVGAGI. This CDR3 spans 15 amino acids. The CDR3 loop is CASSIDRSSYNEQFF. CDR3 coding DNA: TGTGCCAGCAGTATAGACAGGAGCTCCTACAATGAGCAGTTCTTC.

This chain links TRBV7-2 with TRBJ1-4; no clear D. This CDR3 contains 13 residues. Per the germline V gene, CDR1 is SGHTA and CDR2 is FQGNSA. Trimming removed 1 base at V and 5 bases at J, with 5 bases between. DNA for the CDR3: TGTGCCAGCAGCTTAGAGGCGAATGAAAAACTGTTTTTT. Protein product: CASSLEANEKLFF.

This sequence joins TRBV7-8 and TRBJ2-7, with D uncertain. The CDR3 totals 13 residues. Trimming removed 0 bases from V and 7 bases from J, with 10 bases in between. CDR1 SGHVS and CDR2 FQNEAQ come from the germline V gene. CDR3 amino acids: CASSLAVNGEQYV. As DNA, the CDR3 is TGTGCCAGCAGCTTAGCTGTTAATGGGGAGCAGTACGTC.

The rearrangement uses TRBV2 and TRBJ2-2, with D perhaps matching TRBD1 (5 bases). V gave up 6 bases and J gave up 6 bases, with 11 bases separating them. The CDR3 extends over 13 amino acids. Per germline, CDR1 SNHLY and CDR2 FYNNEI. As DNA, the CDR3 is TGTGCCAGCAGGAAGGACACTCCCGGGGAGCTGTTTTTT. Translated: CASRKDTPGELFF. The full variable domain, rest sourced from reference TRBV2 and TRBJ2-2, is EPEVTQTPSHQVTQMGQEVILRCVPISNHLYFYWYRQILGQKVEFLVSFYNNEISEKSEIFDDQFSVERPDGSNFTLKIRSTKLEDSAMYFCASRKDTPGELFFGEGSRLTVL.

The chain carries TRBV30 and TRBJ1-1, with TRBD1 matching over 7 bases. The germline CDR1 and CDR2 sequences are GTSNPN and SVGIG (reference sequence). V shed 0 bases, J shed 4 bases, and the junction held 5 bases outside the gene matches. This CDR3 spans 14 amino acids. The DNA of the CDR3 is TGTGCCTGGAGTGTGGCCAGGGGGGGCACTGAAGCTTTCTTT. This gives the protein CAWSVARGGTEAFF.

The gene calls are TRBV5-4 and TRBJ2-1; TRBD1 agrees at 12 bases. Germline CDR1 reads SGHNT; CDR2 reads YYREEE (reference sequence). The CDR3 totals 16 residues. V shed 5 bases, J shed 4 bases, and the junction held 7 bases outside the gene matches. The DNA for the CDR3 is TGTGCCAGCAGTTGGCCGGGACAGGGGGCTTACAATGAGCAGTTCTTC. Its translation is CASSWPGQGAYNEQFF.

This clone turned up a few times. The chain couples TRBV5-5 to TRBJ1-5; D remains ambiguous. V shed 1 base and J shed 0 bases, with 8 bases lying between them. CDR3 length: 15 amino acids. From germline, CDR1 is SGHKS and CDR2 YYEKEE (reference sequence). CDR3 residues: CASSLNGNSNQPQHF. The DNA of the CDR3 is TGTGCCAGCAGCTTGAACGGGAATAGCAATCAGCCCCAGCATTTT. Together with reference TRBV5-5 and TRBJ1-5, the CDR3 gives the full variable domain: DAGVTQSPTHLIKTRGQQVTLRCSPISGHKSVSWYQQVLGQGPQFIFQYYEKEERGRGNFPDRFSARQFPNYSSELNVNALLLGDSALYLCASSLNGNSNQPQHFGDGTRLSIL.

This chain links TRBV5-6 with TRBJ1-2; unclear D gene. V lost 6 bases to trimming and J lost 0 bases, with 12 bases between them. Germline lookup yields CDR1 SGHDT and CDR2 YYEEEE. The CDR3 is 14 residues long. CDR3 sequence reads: CASTRRRSNYGYTF. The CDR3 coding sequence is TGTGCCAGCACACGTCGGCGGTCTAACTATGGCTACACCTTC.

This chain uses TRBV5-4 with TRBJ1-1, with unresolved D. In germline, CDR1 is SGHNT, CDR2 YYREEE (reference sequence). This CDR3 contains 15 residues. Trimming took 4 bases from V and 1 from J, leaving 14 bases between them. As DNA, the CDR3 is TGTGCCAGCAGCGCCGCTGCGGTAACGAACACTGAAGCTTTCTTT. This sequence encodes CASSAAAVTNTEAFF.

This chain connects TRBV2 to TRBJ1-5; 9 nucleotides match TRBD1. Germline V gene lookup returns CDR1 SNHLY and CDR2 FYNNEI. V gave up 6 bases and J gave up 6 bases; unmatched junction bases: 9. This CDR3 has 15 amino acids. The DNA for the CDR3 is TGTGCCAGCAGCGACGAACAGGGGGCTGGTCAGCCCCAGCATTTT. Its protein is CASSDEQGAGQPQHF.

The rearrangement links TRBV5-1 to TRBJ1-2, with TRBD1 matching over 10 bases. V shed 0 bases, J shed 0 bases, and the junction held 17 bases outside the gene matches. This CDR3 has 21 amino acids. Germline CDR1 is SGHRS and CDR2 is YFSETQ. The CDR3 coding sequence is TGCGCCAGCAGCTTGGGTGATATCTACGGGGACAGGGGACGTACTAACTATGGCTACACCTTC. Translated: CASSLGDIYGDRGRTNYGYTF.

The CDR3 nucleotides are TGTGCCAGCAGTGGCGACATGAGTGGACGCTATGGCTACACCTTC. Its translation is CASSGDMSGRYGYTF. The chain has TRBV2 and TRBJ1-2; no definite D call. CDR3 size: 15 residues. Germline CDR1 and CDR2: SNHLY and FYNNEI. The V and J ends lost 4 bases and 4 bases respectively, with 16 bases between them.

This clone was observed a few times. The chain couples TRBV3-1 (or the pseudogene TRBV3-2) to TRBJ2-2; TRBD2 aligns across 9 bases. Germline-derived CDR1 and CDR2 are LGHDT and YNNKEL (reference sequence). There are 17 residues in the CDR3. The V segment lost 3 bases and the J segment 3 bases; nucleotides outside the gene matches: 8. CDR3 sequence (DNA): TGTGCCAGCAGCCAGAGAGGCGGGGGGGCCTACACCGGGGAGCTGTTTTTT. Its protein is CASSQRGGGAYTGELFF.

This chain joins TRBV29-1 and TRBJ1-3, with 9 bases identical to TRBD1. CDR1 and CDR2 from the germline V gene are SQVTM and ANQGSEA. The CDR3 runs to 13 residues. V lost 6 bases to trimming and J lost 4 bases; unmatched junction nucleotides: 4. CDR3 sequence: CSVAGTGGNTIYF. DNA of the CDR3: TGCAGCGTGGCCGGGACAGGGGGAAACACCATATATTTT.

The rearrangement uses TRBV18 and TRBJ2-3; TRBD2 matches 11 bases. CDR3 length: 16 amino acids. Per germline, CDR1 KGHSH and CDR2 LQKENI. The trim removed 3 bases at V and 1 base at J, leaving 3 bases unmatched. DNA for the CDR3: TGTGCCAGCTCACCCGAACTAGCGGGGGGCACAGATACGCAGTATTTT. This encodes CASSPELAGGTDTQYF.

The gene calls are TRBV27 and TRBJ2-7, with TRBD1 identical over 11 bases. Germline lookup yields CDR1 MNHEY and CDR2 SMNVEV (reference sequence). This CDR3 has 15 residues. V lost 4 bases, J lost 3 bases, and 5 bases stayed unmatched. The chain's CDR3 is CASSSTGTGGYEQYV. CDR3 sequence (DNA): TGTGCCAGCAGTTCCACCGGGACAGGGGGCTACGAGCAGTACGTC.

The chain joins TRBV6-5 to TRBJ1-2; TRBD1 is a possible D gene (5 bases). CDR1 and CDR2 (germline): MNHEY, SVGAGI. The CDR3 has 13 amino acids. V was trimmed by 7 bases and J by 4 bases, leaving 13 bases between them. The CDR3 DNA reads TGTGCCAGCACTTGGGAGGGGATCTATGGCTACACCTTC. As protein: CASTWEGIYGYTF.

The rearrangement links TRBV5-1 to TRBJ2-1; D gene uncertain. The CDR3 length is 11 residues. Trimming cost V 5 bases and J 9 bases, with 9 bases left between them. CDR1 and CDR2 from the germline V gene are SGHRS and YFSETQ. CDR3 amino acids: CASRLYGEQFF. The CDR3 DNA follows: TGCGCCAGCAGACTATATGGTGAGCAGTTCTTC.

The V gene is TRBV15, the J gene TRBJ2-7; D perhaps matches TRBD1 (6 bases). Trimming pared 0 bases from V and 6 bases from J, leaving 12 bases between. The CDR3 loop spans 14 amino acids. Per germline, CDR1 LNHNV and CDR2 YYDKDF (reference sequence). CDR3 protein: CATSRDFDRSEQYV. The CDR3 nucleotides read TGTGCCACCAGCAGAGATTTTGACAGGTCCGAGCAGTACGTC.

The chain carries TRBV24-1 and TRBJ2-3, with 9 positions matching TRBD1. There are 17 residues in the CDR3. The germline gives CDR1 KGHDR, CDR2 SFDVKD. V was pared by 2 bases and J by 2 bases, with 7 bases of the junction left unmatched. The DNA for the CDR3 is TGTGCCACCAGTGATTATAGGGGGACAGGGTCCACAGATACGCAGTATTTT. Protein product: CATSDYRGTGSTDTQYF.

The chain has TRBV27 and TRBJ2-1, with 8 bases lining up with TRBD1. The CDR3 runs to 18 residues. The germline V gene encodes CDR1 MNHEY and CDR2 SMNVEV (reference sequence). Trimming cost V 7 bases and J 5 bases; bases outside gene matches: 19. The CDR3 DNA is TGTGCCAGCACCGACCGGGGCAGGGGGCCGTATTGGGACAATGAGCAGTTCTTC. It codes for CASTDRGRGPYWDNEQFF.